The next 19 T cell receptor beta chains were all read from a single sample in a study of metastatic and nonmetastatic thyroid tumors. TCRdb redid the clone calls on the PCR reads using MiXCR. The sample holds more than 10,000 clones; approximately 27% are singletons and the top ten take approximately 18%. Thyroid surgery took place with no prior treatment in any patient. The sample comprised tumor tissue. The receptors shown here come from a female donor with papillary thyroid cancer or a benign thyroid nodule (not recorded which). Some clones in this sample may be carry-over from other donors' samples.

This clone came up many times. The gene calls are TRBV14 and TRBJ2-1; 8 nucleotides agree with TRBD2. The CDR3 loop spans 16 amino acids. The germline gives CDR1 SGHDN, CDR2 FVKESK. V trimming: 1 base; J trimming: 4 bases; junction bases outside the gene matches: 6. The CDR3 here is CASSQVIGGVYNEQFF. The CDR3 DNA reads TGTGCCAGCAGCCAAGTTATCGGGGGGGTTTACAATGAGCAGTTCTTC.

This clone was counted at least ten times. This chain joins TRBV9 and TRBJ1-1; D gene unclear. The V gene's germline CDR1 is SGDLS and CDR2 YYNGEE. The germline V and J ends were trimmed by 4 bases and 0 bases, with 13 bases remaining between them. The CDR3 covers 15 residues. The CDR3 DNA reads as TGTGCCAGCAGCCCCTACGAGGATATGAACACTGAAGCTTTCTTT. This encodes CASSPYEDMNTEAFF.

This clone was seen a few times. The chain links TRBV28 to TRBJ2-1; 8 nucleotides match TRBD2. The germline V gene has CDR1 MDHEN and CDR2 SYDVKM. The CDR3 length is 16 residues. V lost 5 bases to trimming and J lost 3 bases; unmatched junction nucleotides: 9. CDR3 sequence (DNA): TGTGCCAGCAGTGAAAACCTAGCGGGTTTCTACAATGAGCAGTTCTTC. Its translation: CASSENLAGFYNEQFF.

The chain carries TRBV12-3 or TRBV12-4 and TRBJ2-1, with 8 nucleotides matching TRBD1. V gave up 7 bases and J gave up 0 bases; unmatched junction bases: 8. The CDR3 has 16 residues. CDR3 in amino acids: CASNRLGQGSYNEQFF. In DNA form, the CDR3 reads TGTGCCAGCAACAGACTTGGACAGGGCTCCTACAATGAGCAGTTCTTC.

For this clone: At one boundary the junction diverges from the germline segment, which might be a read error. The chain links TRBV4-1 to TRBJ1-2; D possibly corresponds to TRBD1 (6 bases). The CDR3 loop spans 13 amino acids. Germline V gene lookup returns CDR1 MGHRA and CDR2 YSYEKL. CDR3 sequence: CASSQLGAHGYAF. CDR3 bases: TGCGCCAGCAGCCAACTGGGGGCACATGGCTACGCATTC.

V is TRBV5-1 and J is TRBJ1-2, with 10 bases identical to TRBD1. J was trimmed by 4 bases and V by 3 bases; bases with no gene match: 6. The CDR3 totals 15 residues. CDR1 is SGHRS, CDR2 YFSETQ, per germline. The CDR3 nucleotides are TGCGCCAGCAGCTCCGGACAGGGGGTAGTCTATGGCTACACCTTC. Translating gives CASSSGQGVVYGYTF.

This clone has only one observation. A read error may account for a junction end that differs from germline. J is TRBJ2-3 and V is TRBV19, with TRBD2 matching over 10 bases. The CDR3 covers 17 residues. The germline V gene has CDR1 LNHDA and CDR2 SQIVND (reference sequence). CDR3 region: CASSFVIAGGPTYTQYF. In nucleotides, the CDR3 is TGTGCCAGTTCATTCGTGATAGCGGGAGGTCCCACATATACGCAGTATTTT. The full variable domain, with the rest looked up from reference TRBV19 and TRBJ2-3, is DGGITQSPKYLFRKEGQNVTLSCEQNLNHDAMYWYRQDPGQGLRLIYYSQIVNDFQKGDIAEGYSVSREKKESFPLTVTSAQKNPTAFYLCASSFVIAGGPTYTQYFGPGTRLTVL.

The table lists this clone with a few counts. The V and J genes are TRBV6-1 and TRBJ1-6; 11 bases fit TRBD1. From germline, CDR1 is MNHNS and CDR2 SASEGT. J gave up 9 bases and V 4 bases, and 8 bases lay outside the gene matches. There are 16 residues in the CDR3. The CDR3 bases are TGTGCCAGCAGTGTAACCGGGACAGGGGGTAGTTCACCCCTCCACTTT. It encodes CASSVTGTGGSSPLHF.

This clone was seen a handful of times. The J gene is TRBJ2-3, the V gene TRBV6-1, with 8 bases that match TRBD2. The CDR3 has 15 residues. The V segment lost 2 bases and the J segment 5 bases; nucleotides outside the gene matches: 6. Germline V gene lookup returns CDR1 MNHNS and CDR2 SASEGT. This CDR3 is CASSETWLAGDTQYF. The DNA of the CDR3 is TGTGCCAGCAGTGAAACGTGGCTAGCGGGAGATACGCAGTATTTT.

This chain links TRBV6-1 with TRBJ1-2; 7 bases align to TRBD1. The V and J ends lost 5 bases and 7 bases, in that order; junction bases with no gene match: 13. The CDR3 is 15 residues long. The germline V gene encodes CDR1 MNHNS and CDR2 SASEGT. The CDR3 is CASSPGPGQVGGYTF. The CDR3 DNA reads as TGTGCCAGCAGTCCCGGCCCTGGACAGGTTGGTGGCTACACCTTC.

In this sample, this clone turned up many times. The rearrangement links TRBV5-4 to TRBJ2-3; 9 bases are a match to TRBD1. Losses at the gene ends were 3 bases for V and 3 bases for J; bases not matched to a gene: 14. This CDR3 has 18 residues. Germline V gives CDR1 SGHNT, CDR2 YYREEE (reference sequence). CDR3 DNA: TGTGCCAGCAGCTCCGATGGCACCGGGACAGGGTTAACAGATACGCAGTATTTT. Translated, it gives CASSSDGTGTGLTDTQYF.

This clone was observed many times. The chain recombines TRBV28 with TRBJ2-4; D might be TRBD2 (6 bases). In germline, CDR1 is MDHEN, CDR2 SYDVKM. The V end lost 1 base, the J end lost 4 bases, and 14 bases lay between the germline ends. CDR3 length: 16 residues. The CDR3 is CASSLYMFGGKNIQYF. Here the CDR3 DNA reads TGTGCCAGCAGTTTATATATGTTTGGGGGGAAAAACATTCAGTACTTC.

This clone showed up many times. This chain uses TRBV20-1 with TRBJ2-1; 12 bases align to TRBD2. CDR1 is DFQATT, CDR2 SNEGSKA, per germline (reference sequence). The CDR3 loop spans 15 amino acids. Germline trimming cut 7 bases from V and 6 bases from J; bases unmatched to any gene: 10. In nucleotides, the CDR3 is TGCAGTGTTCCATCTAGCGGGAGGGGCAGCAATGAGCAGTTCTTC. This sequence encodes CSVPSSGRGSNEQFF.

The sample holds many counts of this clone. The CDR3 DNA is TGCAGTGCTAGAGAATGGGACGGCCACCAGACCCAGTACTTC. This gives the protein CSAREWDGHQTQYF. This chain links TRBV20-1 with TRBJ2-5; D possibly matches TRBD1 or TRBD2 (5 bases each). The ends were cut back, 0 bases at V and 6 bases at J, with 14 bases in the middle. The CDR3 loop spans 14 amino acids. Germline CDR1 DFQATT, CDR2 SNEGSKA (reference sequence).

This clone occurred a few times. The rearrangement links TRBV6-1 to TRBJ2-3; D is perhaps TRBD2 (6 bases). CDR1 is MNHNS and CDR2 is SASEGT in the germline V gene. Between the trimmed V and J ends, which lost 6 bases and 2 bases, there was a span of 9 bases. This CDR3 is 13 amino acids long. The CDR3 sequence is CASRGLITDTQYF. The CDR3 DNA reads TGTGCCAGCAGGGGACTTATCACAGATACGCAGTATTTT.

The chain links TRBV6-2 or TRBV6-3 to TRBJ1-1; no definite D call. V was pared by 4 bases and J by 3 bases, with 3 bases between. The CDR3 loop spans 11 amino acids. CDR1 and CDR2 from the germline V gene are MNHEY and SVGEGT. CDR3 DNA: TGTGCCAGCAGTTCATACACTGAAGCTTTCTTT. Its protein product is CASSSYTEAFF.

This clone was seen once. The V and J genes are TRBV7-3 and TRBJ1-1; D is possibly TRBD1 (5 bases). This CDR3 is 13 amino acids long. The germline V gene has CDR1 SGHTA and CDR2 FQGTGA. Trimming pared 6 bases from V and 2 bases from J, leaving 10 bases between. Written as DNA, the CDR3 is TGTGCCAGCAGTGCGACAGCTAACACTGAAGCTTTCTTT. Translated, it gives CASSATANTEAFF.

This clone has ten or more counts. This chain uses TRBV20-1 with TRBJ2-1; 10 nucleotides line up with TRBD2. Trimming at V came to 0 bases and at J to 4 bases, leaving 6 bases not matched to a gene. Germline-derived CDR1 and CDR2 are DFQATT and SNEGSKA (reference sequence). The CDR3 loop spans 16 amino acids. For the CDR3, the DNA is TGCAGTGCTAGAGATCGCCTTAGCGGGGGGTACAATGAGCAGTTCTTC. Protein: CSARDRLSGGYNEQFF.

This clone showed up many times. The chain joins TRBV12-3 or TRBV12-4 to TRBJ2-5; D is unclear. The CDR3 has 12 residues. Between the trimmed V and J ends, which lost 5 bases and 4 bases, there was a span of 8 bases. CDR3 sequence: CASSPNGETQYF. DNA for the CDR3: TGTGCCAGCAGTCCTAATGGAGAGACCCAGTACTTC.